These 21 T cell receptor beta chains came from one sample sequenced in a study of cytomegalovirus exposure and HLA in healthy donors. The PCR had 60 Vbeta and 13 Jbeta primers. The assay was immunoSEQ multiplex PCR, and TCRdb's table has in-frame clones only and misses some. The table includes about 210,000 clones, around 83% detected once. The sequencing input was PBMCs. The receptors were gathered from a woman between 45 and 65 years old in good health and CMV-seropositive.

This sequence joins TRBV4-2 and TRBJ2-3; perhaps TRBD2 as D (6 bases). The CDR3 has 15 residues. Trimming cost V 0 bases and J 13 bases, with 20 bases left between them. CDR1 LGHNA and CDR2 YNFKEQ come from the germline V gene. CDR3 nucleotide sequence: TGTGCCAGCAGCCAAGATCGGGCTAAACTAGCTCCGGAGTATTTT. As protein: CASSQDRAKLAPEYF.

The CDR3 DNA follows: TGTGCCAGCAGCTTAGTTACAGGAATCTCGTCCTATGGCTACACCTTC. This codes for CASSLVTGISSYGYTF. This sequence joins TRBV11-2 and TRBJ1-2; possible D gene TRBD1, 5 bases. CDR3 length: 16 residues. The germline V gene encodes CDR1 SGHAT and CDR2 FQNNGV. V lost 1 base, J lost 4 bases, and 16 bases lay in between. The full variable domain, with the rest looked up from reference TRBV11-2 and TRBJ1-2, is EAGVAQSPRYKIIEKRQSVAFWCNPISGHATLYWYQQILGQGPKLLIQFQNNGVVDDSQLPKDRFSAERLKGVDSTLKIQPAKLEDSAVYLCASSLVTGISSYGYTFGSGTRLTVV.

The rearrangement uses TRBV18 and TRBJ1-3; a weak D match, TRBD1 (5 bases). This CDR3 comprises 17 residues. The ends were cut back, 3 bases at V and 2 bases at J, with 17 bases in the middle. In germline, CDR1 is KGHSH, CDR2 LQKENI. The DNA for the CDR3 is TGTGCCAGCTCACCCCTGGGGCAGGGCCGCACTGGAAACACCATATATTTT. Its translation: CASSPLGQGRTGNTIYF.

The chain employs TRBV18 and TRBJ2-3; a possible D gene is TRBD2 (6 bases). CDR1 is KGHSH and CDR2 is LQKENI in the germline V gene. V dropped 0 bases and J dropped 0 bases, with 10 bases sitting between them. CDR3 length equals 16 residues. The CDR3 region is CASSPPSGVSTDTQYF. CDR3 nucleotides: TGTGCCAGCTCACCACCGTCGGGGGTCAGCACAGATACGCAGTATTTT.

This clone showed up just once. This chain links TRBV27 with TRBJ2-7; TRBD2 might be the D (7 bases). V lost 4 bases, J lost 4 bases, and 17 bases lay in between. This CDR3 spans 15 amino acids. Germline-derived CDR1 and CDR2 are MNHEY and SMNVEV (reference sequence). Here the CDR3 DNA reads TGTGCCAGCAGTTGGAGCGCGGGGGCCCTTTACGAGCAGTACTTC. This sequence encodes CASSWSAGALYEQYF.

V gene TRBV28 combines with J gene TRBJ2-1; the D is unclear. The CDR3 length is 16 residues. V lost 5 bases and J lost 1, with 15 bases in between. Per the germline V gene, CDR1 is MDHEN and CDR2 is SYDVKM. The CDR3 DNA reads TGTGCCAGCAGTCTACCGACACTGAAGTCCTACAATGAGCAGTTCTTC. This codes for CASSLPTLKSYNEQFF. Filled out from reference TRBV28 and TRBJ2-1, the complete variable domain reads DVKVTQSSRYLVKRTGEKVFLECVQDMDHENMFWYRQDPGLGLRLIYFSYDVKMKEKGDIPEGYSVSREKKERFSLILESASTNQTSMYLCASSLPTLKSYNEQFFGPGTRLTVL.

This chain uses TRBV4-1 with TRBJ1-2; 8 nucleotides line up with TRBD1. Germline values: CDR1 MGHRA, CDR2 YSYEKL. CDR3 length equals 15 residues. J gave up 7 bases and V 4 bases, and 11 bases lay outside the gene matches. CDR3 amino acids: CASSPAGGWSAGYTF. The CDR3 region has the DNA TGCGCCAGCAGCCCCGCAGGGGGCTGGTCGGCTGGCTACACCTTC.

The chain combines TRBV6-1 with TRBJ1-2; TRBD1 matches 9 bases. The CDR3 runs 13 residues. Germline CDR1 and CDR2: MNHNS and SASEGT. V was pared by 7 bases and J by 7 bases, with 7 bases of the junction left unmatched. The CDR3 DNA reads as TGTGCCAGCAAATTGACAGGGGGAAGTGGCTACACCTTC. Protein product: CASKLTGGSGYTF.

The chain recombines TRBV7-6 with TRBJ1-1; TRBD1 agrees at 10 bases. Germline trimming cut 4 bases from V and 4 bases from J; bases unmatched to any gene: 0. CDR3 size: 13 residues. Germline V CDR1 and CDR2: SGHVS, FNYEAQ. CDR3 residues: CASSWTGGTEAFF. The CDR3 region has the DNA TGTGCCAGCAGCTGGACAGGGGGCACTGAAGCTTTCTTT.

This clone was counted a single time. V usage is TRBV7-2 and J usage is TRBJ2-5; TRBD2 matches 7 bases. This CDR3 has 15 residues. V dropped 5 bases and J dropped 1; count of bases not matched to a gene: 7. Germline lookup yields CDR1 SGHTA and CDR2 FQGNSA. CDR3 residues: CASSLNAGVQETQYF. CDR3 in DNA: TGTGCCAGCAGCCTAAACGCGGGGGTCCAAGAGACCCAGTACTTC.

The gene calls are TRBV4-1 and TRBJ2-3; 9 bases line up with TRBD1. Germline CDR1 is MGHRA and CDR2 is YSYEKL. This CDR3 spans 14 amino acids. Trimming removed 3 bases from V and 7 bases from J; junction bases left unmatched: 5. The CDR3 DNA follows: TGCGCCAGCAGCCAGGGACAGGGCCGGAATACGCAGTATTTT. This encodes CASSQGQGRNTQYF.

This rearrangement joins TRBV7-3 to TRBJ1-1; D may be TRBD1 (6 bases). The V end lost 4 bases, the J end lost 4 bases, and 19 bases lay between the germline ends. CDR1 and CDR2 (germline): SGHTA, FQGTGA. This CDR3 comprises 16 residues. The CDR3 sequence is CASSSGQSARGTEAFF. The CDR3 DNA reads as TGTGCCAGCAGCTCCGGACAGTCGGCCAGGGGCACTGAAGCTTTCTTT.

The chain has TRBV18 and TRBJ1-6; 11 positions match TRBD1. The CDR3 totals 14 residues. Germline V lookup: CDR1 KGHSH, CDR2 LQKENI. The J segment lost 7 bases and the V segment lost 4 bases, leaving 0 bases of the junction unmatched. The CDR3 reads CASSRDRGNSPLHF. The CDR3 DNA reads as TGTGCCAGCTCACGGGACAGGGGGAATTCACCCCTCCACTTT.

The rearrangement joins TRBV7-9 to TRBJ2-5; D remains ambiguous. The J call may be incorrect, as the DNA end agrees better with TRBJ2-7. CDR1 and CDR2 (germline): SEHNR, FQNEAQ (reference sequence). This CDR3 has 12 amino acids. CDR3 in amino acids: CASSTDPGEQYF. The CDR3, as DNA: TGTGCCAGCAGCACAGACCCTGGCGAGCAGTACTTC.

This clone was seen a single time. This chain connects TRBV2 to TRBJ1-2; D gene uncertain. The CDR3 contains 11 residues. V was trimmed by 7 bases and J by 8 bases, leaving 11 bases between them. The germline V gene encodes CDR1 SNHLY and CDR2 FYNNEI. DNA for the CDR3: TGTGCCAGCACCCCCGACATCGGCTACACCTTC. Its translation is CASTPDIGYTF.

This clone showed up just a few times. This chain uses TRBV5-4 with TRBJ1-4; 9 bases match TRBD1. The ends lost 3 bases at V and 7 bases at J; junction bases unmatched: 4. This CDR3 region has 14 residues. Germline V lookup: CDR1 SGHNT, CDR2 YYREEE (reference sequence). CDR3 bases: TGTGCCAGCAGCTCCGGACAGGGGACTGAAAAACTGTTTTTT. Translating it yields CASSSGQGTEKLFF. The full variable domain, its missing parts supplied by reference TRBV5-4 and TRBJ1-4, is ETGVTQSPTHLIKTRGQQVTLRCSSQSGHNTVSWYQQALGQGPQFIFQYYREEENGRGNFPPRFSGLQFPNYSSELNVNALELDDSALYLCASSSGQGTEKLFFGSGTQLSVL.

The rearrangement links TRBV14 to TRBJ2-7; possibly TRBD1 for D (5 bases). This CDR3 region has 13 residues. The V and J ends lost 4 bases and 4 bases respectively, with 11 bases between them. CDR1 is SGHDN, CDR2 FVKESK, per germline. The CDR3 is CASSRTDSYEQYF. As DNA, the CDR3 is TGTGCCAGCAGCCGGACCGACAGTTACGAGCAGTACTTC. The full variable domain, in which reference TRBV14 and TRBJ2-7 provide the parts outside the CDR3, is EAGVTQFPSHSVIEKGQTVTLRCDPISGHDNLYWYRRVMGKEIKFLLHFVKESKQDESGMPNNRFLAERTGGTYSTLKVQPAELEDSGVYFCASSRTDSYEQYFGPGTRLTVT.

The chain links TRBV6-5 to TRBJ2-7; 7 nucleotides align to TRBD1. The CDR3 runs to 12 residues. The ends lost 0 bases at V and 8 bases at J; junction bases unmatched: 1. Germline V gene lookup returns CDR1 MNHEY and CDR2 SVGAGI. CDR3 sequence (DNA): TGTGCCAGCAGTTACTCGACAGGGAAGCAGTACTTC. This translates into CASSYSTGKQYF.

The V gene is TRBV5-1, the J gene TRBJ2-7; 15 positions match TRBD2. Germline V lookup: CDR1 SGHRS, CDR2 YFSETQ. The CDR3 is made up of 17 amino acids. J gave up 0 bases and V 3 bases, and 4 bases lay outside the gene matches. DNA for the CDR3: TGCGCCAGCAGCTCGGGACTAGCGGGGGGCACCTCCTACGAGCAGTACTTC. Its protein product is CASSSGLAGGTSYEQYF.

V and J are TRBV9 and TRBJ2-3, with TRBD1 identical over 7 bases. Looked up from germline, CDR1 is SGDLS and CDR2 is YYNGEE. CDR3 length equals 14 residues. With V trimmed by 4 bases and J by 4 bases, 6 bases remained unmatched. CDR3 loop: CASSWGQTADTQYF. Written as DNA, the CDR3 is TGTGCCAGCAGCTGGGGACAGACGGCAGATACGCAGTATTTT.

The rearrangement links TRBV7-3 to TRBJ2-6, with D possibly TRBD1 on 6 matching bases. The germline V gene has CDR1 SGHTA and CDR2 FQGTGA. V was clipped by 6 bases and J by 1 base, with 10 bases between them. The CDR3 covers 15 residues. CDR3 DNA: TGTGCCAGCAGGCCACAGGGTTCTGGGGCCAACGTCCTGACTTTC. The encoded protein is CASRPQGSGANVLTF.